The next 25 T cell receptor beta chains were all read from a single sample in a study of siplizumab effects on memory and regulatory T cells. Some clones are missing from TCRdb's copy, which holds only in-frame ones; the method was immunoSEQ multiplex PCR. This table holds 75,000 to 95,000 clones, around 89% found once. Input material: CD4+ T cells sorted from blood. The source of these receptors is a human donor in good health.

The V gene is TRBV10-3, the J gene TRBJ1-1, with D unclear. The V and J ends lost 7 bases and 1 base respectively, with 10 bases between them. The CDR3 runs to 13 residues. CDR1 and CDR2 (germline): ENHRY, SYGVKD. CDR3 sequence reads: CAINEKKNTEAFF. CDR3 DNA sequence: TGTGCCATCAATGAAAAGAAGAACACTGAAGCTTTCTTT.

In this sample, this clone turned up once. The chain joins TRBV27 to TRBJ2-7; possibly TRBD1 for D (6 bases). Trimming left V 1 base short and J 4 bases short, with 14 bases between. CDR1 MNHEY and CDR2 SMNVEV come from the germline V gene (reference sequence). The CDR3 has 15 amino acids. The CDR3 loop is CASSLLGQGPYEQYF. The CDR3 DNA reads as TGTGCCAGCAGTTTATTGGGACAAGGACCGTACGAGCAGTACTTC.

The chain carries TRBV4-1 and TRBJ2-6, with 12 positions matching TRBD1. In germline, CDR1 is MGHRA, CDR2 YSYEKL. The CDR3 sequence is 20 residues long. The V and J ends lost 3 bases and 4 bases, in that order; junction bases with no gene match: 13. The CDR3 region has the DNA TGCGCCAGCAGCCATGGATCCGGGACAGGGGGCCCGGGCGGGGCCAACGTCCTGACTTTC. It specifies CASSHGSGTGGPGGANVLTF.

By sample fraction, this clone is medium-sized. The V gene is TRBV30, the J gene TRBJ1-4; D is undetermined. This CDR3 has 13 amino acids. Germline CDR1 and CDR2: GTSNPN and SVGIG (reference sequence). With 4 bases removed from V and 5 bases from J, the gap between germline ends came to 11 bases. This chain's CDR3 is CAWNRGGNEKLFF. CDR3 nucleotide sequence: TGTGCCTGGAACCGGGGTGGGAATGAAAAACTGTTTTTT. The variable domain in full, completed from reference TRBV30 and TRBJ1-4, reads SQTIHQWPATLVQPVGSPLSLECTVEGTSNPNLYWYRQAAGRGLQLLFYSVGIGQISSEVPQNLSASRPQDRQFILSSKKLLLSDSGFYLCAWNRGGNEKLFFGSGTQLSVL.

The rearrangement uses TRBV7-9 and TRBJ2-7, with 11 bases lining up with TRBD2. The V gene end was trimmed by 5 bases and the J gene end by 0 bases; junction bases not matched to a gene: 6. The CDR3 consists of 16 residues. CDR1 and CDR2 (germline): SEHNR, FQNEAQ (reference sequence). As DNA, the CDR3 is TGTGCCAGCAGCCCCCAGACTAGCGGGACCTCCTACGAGCAGTACTTC. Amino acid sequence: CASSPQTSGTSYEQYF.

The chain uses TRBV9 and TRBJ2-3, with 7 bases that match TRBD2. The CDR3 length is 16 residues. In germline, CDR1 is SGDLS, CDR2 YYNGEE. V shed 4 bases and J 4 bases; nucleotides not matched to a gene: 12. In nucleotides, the CDR3 is TGTGCCAGCAGCTTTACGGGGGGATTCTCGGCAGATACGCAGTATTTT. As protein: CASSFTGGFSADTQYF.

The genes are TRBV13 and TRBJ1-2; 7 nucleotides align to TRBD1. CDR1 and CDR2 (germline): PRHDT, FYEKMQ (reference sequence). V lost 5 bases to trimming and J lost 0 bases; unmatched junction nucleotides: 6. There are 15 residues in the CDR3. DNA for the CDR3: TGTGCCAGCAGCCGCGGGACAGTAGCTAACTATGGCTACACCTTC. This translates into CASSRGTVANYGYTF.

The chain joins TRBV12-5 to TRBJ2-1; D ambiguous. The germline V and J ends were trimmed by 3 bases and 7 bases, with 4 bases remaining between them. This CDR3 has 11 amino acids. Germline V gene sequence: CDR1 LGHNT, CDR2 FRNRAP. In nucleotides, the CDR3 is TGTGCTAGTGGTTTTTTAAATGAGCAGTTCTTC. The encoded protein is CASGFLNEQFF.

The chain couples TRBV28 to TRBJ2-4, with no clear D. Germline CDR1 and CDR2: MDHEN and SYDVKM. This CDR3 is 13 amino acids long. V lost 6 bases to trimming and J lost 0 bases, with 6 bases between them. CDR3: CASSGPAKNIQYF. The CDR3 nucleotides are TGTGCCAGCAGCGGGCCAGCCAAAAACATTCAGTACTTC.

The V and J genes are TRBV7-2 and TRBJ2-1; the D is unclear. The CDR3 consists of 16 residues. Trimming cost V 0 bases and J 3 bases, with 12 bases left between them. Germline V lookup: CDR1 SGHTA, CDR2 FQGNSA. The CDR3 protein is CASSLASQSRYNEQFF. Written as DNA, the CDR3 is TGTGCCAGCAGCTTAGCGAGCCAGAGTCGCTACAATGAGCAGTTCTTC. Full variable domain (outside the CDR3, taken from reference TRBV7-2 and TRBJ2-1): GAGVSQSPSNKVTEKGKDVELRCDPISGHTALYWYRQSLGQGLEFLIYFQGNSAPDKSGLPSDRFSAERTGGSVSTLTIQRTQQEDSAVYLCASSLASQSRYNEQFFGPGTRLTVL.

The chain has TRBV6-1 and TRBJ1-1; D is undetermined. Per the germline V gene, CDR1 is MNHNS and CDR2 is SASEGT. The ends were cut back, 6 bases at V and 1 base at J, with 9 bases in the middle. The CDR3 is 13 amino acids. CDR3 coding DNA: TGTGCCAGCAGCCATACAGCGAACACTGAAGCTTTCTTT. Amino acids: CASSHTANTEAFF.

CDR3 region: CASTGGLAVNEQFF. DNA of the CDR3: TGTGCCAGCACCGGCGGCCTAGCAGTAAATGAGCAGTTCTTC. The rearrangement joins TRBV7-6 to TRBJ2-1, with D possibly matching TRBD2 (5 bases). CDR1 is SGHVS and CDR2 is FNYEAQ in the germline V gene. The CDR3 consists of 14 residues. Trimming removed 7 bases from V and 7 bases from J, with 17 bases in between.

V is TRBV19 and J is TRBJ2-5; D is ambiguous. Trimming took 5 bases from V and 1 from J, leaving 8 bases between them. The V gene's germline CDR1 is LNHDA and CDR2 SQIVND (reference sequence). The CDR3 is made up of 13 amino acids. The CDR3 here is CASSLSGQETQYF. As DNA, the CDR3 is TGTGCCAGTAGTCTATCAGGCCAAGAGACCCAGTACTTC.

V gene TRBV18 combines with J gene TRBJ1-1; D gene unclear. The V and J ends lost 1 base and 2 bases respectively, with 8 bases between them. Per germline, CDR1 KGHSH and CDR2 LQKENI. This CDR3 has 14 amino acids. The CDR3 bases are TGTGCCAGCTCACCACGGATGGATAACACTGAAGCTTTCTTT. Translated, it gives CASSPRMDNTEAFF.

The chain has TRBV4-2 and TRBJ2-4, with D unclear. Germline V gene sequence: CDR1 LGHNA, CDR2 YNFKEQ. The CDR3 is 19 residues long. Trimming removed 1 base from V and 1 base from J, with 20 bases in between. CDR3 DNA: TGTGCCAGCAGCCAAGGGATAAGACGGGCAGAACTGGCCAAAAACATTCAGTACTTC. Its protein is CASSQGIRRAELAKNIQYF.

The chain couples TRBV19 to TRBJ2-7; no clear D. The CDR3 sequence is 15 residues long. Germline assignment: CDR1 LNHDA and CDR2 SQIVND (reference sequence). The germline V and J ends were trimmed by 3 bases and 3 bases, with 15 bases remaining between them. As DNA, the CDR3 is TGTGCCAGTAGTATCGCCGCCCAGGCCAACTACGAGCAGTACTTC. Translated: CASSIAAQANYEQYF.

The genes are TRBV11-2 and TRBJ2-5, with D hard to call. The germline V gene encodes CDR1 SGHAT and CDR2 FQNNGV. The CDR3 runs to 14 residues. V lost 5 bases to trimming and J lost 5 bases, with 15 bases between them. CDR3 in DNA: TGTGCCAGCAGCCTCATAGCCCAAAGGGAGACCCAGTACTTC. Its translation is CASSLIAQRETQYF.

The chain combines TRBV25-1 with TRBJ2-6; D uncertain. This CDR3 comprises 14 residues. In germline, CDR1 is MGHDK, CDR2 SYGVNS. Trimming shortened V by 4 bases and J by 0 bases, and 4 bases separated the two germline ends. CDR3: CASSGFSGANVLTF. CDR3 nucleotide sequence: TGTGCCAGCAGTGGGTTCTCTGGGGCCAACGTCCTGACTTTC.

This clone was detected only once. The chain's CDR3 is CASSSPAGDAYEQYF. The CDR3, as DNA: TGTGCCAGCAGCTCTCCGGCAGGGGATGCCTACGAGCAGTACTTC. The chain uses TRBV7-2 and TRBJ2-7, with TRBD1 as a possible D gene (6 bases). Trimming took off 4 bases at V and 2 bases at J, with 15 bases between the two ends. The CDR3 spans 15 residues. Germline-derived CDR1 and CDR2 are SGHTA and FQGNSA.

This clone was counted a few times. CDR3 coding DNA: TGTGCCAGCAGCTTAGGGGGTCCAGGGGGCCGGGGTGAGCAGTTCTTC. It encodes CASSLGGPGGRGEQFF. V gene TRBV7-2 combines with J gene TRBJ2-1; the match to TRBD1 covers 8 bases. Germline V gene sequence: CDR1 SGHTA, CDR2 FQGNSA. This CDR3 region has 16 residues. Trimming at V came to 1 base and at J to 9 bases, leaving 11 bases not matched to a gene.

The J gene is TRBJ2-5, the V gene TRBV4-2; 8 bases agree with TRBD1. CDR3 length: 14 amino acids. Germline V gene data show CDR1 as LGHNA and CDR2 as YNFKEQ. With 5 bases clipped from V and 0 bases from J, the junction kept 2 bases outside the gene matches. CDR3 region: CASSKDRDQETQYF. CDR3 DNA sequence: TGTGCCAGCAGCAAGGACAGGGACCAAGAGACCCAGTACTTC.

The gene calls are TRBV5-1 and TRBJ2-7; TRBD2 aligns across 7 bases. The CDR3 spans 14 residues. The germline CDR1 and CDR2 sequences are SGHRS and YFSETQ. Trimming cost V 4 bases and J 6 bases; bases outside gene matches: 10. CDR3 residues: CASSASSGTFEQYF. CDR3 DNA: TGCGCCAGCAGCGCTTCCAGCGGGACCTTCGAGCAGTACTTC.

The rearrangement uses TRBV11-1 and TRBJ2-1, with 9 bases fitting TRBD2. V shed 8 bases and J 0 bases; nucleotides not matched to a gene: 11. This CDR3 has 17 amino acids. Germline V gives CDR1 SGHAT, CDR2 FQDESV (reference sequence). This CDR3 reads CASGLGREGLSYNEQFF. CDR3 bases: TGTGCCAGCGGGCTAGGGCGGGAGGGCCTCTCCTACAATGAGCAGTTCTTC.

The chain uses TRBV27 and TRBJ2-1, with unresolved D. This CDR3 has 15 residues. Germline CDR1 reads MNHEY; CDR2 reads SMNVEV (reference sequence). Trimming left V 1 base short and J 4 bases short, with 11 bases between. The CDR3 here is CASSLFRQLYNEQFF. DNA of the CDR3: TGTGCCAGCAGTTTATTCCGGCAGCTATACAATGAGCAGTTCTTC.

V gene TRBV25-1 combines with J gene TRBJ2-4; a possible D gene is TRBD1 (6 bases). The CDR3 is 17 residues long. In germline, CDR1 is MGHDK, CDR2 SYGVNS. V lost 3 bases to trimming and J lost 1 base, with 16 bases between them. The chain's CDR3 is CASSDSNRERAKNIQYF. The DNA for the CDR3 is TGTGCCAGCAGTGACAGTAACAGGGAGAGGGCCAAAAACATTCAGTACTTC.